This T cell receptor (beta chain) originates from a study of Ad26.COV2.S vaccination and SARS-CoV-2 variants. Turning to the study itself: Donor was in the COV1001 Ad26.COV2.S trial arm. Overall study findings and caveats: The breadth of spike-specific CD8+ and CD4+ T cell responses after vaccination was reportedly substantial.

Germline CDR1 reads SGHTS; CDR2 reads YDEGEE. V lost 0 bases, J lost 4 bases, and 5 bases lay in between. This CDR3 spans 12 amino acids. As concerns this clone: What it binds is not known.

Assay: immunoSEQ multiplex PCR; the TCRdb copy retains only in-frame clones and omits some. This repertoire shows 300,000 to 500,000 clones, roughly nine tenths found once; its top ten account for more than 3%. The treatment denotes: over 15 received Ad26.COV2.S at low or high dose, single or two shots; five or six received placebo; per-sample allocation not given. It was on day 63 after the first vaccine or placebo injection that samples were taken. An 18-55-year-old adult in Boston served as donor. The input for sequencing was peripheral blood, taken in a trial of Ad26.COV2.S vaccine versus placebo. The V and J genes are TRBV5-8 and TRBJ2-7; unclear D gene. The sequence came from a person between 18 and 59 years old who received the Ad26.COV2.S COVID-19 vaccine or a placebo. The CDR3 DNA reads TGTGCCAGCAGCTTGGCCTATTACGAGCAGTACTTC. Translated: CASSLAYYEQYF.